Below, one T cell receptor (beta chain) is given with its context. Its antigen is still unknown. The source of the sample is a study of identical twins. cDNA molecules carried unique molecular identifiers, and template switching added a universal primer site. In TCRdb, the 5' RACE reads were re-called with MiXCR into one record per CDR3 protein. The sample holds 300,000 to 400,000 distinct CDR3 sequences, approximately 13% seen once. Germline CDR1 reads SNHLY; CDR2 reads FYNNEI. V lost 3 bases and J lost 6, with 9 bases in between. CDR3 length: 13 residues. The study, taken as a whole, reports: Excess sharing between twins was weaker in beta out-of-frame sequences. There were fewer insertions in abundant cord blood beta clonotypes, but memory repertoires showed no such pattern. Diverse VJ usage suggested most zero-insertion clonotypes were not invariant T cells.

The same data also contributed to another study, on yellow fever vaccine responses in identical twins.

The sample was CD8+ T cells sorted from blood. V is TRBV2 and J is TRBJ2-1, with D maybe TRBD2 (5 bases). The clonotype originates from a woman aged 18-30 years in good health. CDR3 region: CASSDRGSNEQFF. The DNA for the CDR3 is TGTGCCAGCAGTGACCGTGGGAGCAATGAGCAGTTCTTC.